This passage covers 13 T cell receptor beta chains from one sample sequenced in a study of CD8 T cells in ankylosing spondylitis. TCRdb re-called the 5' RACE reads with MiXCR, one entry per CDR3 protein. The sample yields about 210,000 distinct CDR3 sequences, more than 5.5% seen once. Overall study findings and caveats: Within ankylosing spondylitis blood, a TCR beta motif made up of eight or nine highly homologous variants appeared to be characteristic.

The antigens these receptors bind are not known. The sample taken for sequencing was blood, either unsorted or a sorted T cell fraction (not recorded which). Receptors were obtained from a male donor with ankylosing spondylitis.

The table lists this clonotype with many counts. The CDR3 reads CASSFGTSDYEQYF. In DNA form, the CDR3 reads TGTGCCAGCAGTTTTGGGACTAGCGACTACGAGCAGTACTTC. The chain uses TRBV27 and TRBJ2-7; 10 positions match TRBD2. CDR1 is MNHEY, CDR2 SMNVEV, per germline (reference sequence). The junction had 2 bases not matched to a gene; V was cut back by 3 bases and J by 3 bases. The CDR3 spans 14 residues.

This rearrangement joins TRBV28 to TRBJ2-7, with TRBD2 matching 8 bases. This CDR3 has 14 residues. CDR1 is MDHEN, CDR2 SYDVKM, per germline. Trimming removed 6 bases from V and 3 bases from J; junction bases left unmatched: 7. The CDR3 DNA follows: TGTGCCAGCAGAAGCGGGGCGGGGGGCTACGAGCAGTACTTC. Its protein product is CASRSGAGGYEQYF.

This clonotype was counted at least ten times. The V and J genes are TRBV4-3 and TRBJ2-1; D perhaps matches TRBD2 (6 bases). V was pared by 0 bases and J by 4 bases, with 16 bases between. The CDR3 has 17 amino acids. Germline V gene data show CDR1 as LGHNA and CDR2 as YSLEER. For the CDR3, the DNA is TGCGCCAGCAGCCAAGATTGGGGGACTGTTGATTACAATGAGCAGTTCTTC. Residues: CASSQDWGTVDYNEQFF.

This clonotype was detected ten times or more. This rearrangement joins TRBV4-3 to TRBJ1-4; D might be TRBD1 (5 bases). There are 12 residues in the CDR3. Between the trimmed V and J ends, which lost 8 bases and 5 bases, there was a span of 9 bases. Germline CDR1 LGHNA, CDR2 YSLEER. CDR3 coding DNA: TGCGCCAGCCGGGACTTGAATGAAAAACTGTTTTTT. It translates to CASRDLNEKLFF.

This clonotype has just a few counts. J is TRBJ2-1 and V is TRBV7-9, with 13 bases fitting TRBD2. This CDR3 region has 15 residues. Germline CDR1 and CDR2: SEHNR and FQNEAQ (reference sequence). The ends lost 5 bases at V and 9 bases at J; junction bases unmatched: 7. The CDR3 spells CASSPLAGGQSEQFF. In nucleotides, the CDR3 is TGTGCCAGCAGCCCACTAGCGGGAGGGCAGAGTGAGCAGTTCTTC.

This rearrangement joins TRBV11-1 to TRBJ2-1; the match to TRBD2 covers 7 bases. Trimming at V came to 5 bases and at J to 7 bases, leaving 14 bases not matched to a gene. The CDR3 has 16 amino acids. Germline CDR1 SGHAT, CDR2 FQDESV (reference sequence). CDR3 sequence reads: CASSRGLAEARNEQFF. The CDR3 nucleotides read TGTGCCAGCAGCAGGGGCCTAGCGGAGGCGCGGAATGAGCAGTTCTTC.

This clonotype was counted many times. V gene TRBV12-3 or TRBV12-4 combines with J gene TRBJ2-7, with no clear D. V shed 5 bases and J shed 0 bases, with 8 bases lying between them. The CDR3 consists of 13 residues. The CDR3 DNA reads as TGTGCCAGCAGTGAACGAATCTCCTACGAGCAGTACTTC. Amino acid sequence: CASSERISYEQYF.

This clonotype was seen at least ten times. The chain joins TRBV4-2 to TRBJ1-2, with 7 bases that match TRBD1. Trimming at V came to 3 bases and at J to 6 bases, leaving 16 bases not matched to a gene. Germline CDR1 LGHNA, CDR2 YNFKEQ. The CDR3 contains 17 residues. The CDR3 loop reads CASSHLGQARGIHGYTF. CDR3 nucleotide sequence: TGTGCCAGCAGCCATCTCGGACAGGCCAGGGGCATTCATGGCTACACCTTC.

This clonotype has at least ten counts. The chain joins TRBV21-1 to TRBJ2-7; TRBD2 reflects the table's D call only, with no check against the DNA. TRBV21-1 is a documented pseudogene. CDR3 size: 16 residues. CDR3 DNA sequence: TGTGCCAGCAGCAAACTGGCGGGCCCGGACTCCTACGAGCAGTACTTC. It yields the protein CASSKLAGPDSYEQYF.

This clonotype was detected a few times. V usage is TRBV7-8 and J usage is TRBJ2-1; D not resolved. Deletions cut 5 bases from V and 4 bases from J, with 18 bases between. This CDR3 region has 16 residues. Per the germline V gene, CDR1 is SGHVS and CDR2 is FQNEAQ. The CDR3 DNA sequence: TGTGCCAGCAGCCGCAGCCTTGGAGAGGTATACAATGAGCAGTTCTTC. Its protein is CASSRSLGEVYNEQFF.

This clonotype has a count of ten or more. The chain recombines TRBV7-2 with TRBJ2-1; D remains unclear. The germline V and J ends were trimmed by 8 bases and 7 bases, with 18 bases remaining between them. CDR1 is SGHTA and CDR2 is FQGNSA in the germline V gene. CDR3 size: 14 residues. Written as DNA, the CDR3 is TGTGCCAGCTCCGGACCGTTAGCTCTTAATGAGCAGTTCTTC. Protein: CASSGPLALNEQFF.

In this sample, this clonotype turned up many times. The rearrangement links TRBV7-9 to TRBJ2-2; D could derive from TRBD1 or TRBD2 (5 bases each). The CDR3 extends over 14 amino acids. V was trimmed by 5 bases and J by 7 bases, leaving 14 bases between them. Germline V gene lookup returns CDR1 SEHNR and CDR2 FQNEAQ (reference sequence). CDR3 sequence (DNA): TGTGCCAGCAGCCCCCGGGGCCGCGGCGGGGAGCTGTTTTTT. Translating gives CASSPRGRGGELFF.

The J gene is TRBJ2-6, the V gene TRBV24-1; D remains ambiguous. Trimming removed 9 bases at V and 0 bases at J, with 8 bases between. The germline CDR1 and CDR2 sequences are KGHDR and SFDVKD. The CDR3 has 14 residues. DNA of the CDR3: TGTGCCACCCAGGACGACTCTGGGGCCAACGTCCTGACTTTC. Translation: CATQDDSGANVLTF.